Listed below are T cell receptor beta chains from one sample, sequenced in a study of blood T cell repertoires in COVID-19. Sequenced by immunoSEQ multiplex PCR; TCRdb stores in-frame clones only, minus some. The sample records approximately 60,000 clones, less than 85% being singletons. Sequenced: peripheral blood. Receptors originate from a man aged 55 to 70 with acute or convalescent COVID-19. Each CDR3 is given with its conserved first and last residue. Expanded clones get a size class; other rows say once, few or many, or leave the size out.

-	TRBV18	TRBJ1-3	CASSQDRLSGNTIYF
-	TRBV10-2	TRBJ2-7	CASKILGQGNYEQYF
-	TRBV30	TRBJ2-5	CAWSLGLSGGATQETQYF
few	TRBV30	TRBJ1-5	CAWSVGGASQPQHF
-	TRBV6-6	TRBJ2-7	CASSYSINSYEQYF
-	TRBV18	TRBJ1-2	CASSPATAYGYTF
once	TRBV24-1	TRBJ1-2	CATSDGTGGNYGYTF
-	TRBV27	TRBJ2-3	CASSLRSQRLTDTQYF
-	TRBV5-4	TRBJ1-2	CASSLGQGLNYGYTF
-	TRBV6-6	TRBJ2-3	CASSYPAGGGDTQYF
-	TRBV15	TRBJ2-5	CATSKRREYQETQYF
-	TRBV18	TRBJ1-2	CASSSGGLANYGYTF
-	TRBV7-2	TRBJ1-2	CASSFRQGTAGTF
-	TRBV29-1	TRBJ2-7	CSVEGREEPYEQYF
-	TRBV30	TRBJ1-4	CAWSPGVNEKLFF
few	TRBV7-3	TRBJ2-1	CASSPYSGRAYNEQFF
-	TRBV2	TRBJ1-2	CASSSEGTNYGYTF
few	TRBV13	TRBJ1-1	CASSSWSTGLAEAFF
once	TRBV29-1	TRBJ1-1	CSVEVGGVKGAFF
-	TRBV28	TRBJ1-5	CASSLIRAGGLGQPQHF
-	TRBV5-4	TRBJ2-1	CASSLVPFSDEQFF
-	TRBV5-1	TRBJ1-1	CASSLRQGEAFF
-	TRBV5-4	TRBJ2-7	CASSLGRGGEQYF
few	TRBV7-9	TRBJ1-6	CASSAAVLSPLHF
-	TRBV18	TRBJ1-3	CASSPQVPGQSARNTIYF
-	TRBV27	TRBJ2-5	CASRQGGAETQYF
-	TRBV24-1	TRBJ2-1	CATSARSGGSYYNEQFF